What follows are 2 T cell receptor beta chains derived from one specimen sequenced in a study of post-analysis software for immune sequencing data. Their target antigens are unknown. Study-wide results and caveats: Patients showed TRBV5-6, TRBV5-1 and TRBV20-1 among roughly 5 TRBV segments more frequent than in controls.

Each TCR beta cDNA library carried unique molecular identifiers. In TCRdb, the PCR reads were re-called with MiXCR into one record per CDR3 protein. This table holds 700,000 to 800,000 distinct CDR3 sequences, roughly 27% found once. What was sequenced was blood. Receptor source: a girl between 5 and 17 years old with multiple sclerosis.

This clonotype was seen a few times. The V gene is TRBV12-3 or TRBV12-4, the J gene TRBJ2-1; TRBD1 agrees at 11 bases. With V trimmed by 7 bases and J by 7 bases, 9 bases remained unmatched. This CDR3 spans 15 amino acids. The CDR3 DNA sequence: TGTGCCAGCACCTCCCGGGGACAGGGGGGTAATGAGCAGTTCTTC. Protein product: CASTSRGQGGNEQFF.

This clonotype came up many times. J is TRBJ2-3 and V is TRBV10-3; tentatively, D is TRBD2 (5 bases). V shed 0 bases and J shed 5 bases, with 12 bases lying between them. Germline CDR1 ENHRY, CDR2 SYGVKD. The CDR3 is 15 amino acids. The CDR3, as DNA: TGTGCCATCAGTGAGTCGGAGGCAGTAGGAGATACGCAGTATTTT. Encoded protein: CAISESEAVGDTQYF.